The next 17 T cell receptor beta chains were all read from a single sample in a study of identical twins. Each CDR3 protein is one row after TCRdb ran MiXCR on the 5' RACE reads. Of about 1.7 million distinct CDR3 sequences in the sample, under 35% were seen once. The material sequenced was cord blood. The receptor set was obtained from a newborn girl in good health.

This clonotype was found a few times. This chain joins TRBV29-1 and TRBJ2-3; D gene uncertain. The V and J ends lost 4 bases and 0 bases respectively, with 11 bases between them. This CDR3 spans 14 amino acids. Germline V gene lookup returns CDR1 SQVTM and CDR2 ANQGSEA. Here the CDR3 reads CSVAASTSTDTQYF. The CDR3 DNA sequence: TGCAGCGTTGCGGCCAGCACAAGCACAGATACGCAGTATTTT.

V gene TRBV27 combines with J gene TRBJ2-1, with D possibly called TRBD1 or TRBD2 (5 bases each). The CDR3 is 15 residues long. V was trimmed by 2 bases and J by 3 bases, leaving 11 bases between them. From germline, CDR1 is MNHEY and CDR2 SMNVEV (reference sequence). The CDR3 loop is CASSLRGDDYNEQFF. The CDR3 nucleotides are TGTGCCAGCAGTTTACGAGGGGACGACTACAATGAGCAGTTCTTC.

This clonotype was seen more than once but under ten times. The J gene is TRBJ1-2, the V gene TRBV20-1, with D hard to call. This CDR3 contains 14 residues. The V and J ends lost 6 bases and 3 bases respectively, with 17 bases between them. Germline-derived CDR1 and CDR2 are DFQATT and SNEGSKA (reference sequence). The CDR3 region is CSADPPGRDYGYTF. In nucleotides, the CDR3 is TGCAGTGCAGACCCCCCGGGCCGAGACTATGGCTACACCTTC.

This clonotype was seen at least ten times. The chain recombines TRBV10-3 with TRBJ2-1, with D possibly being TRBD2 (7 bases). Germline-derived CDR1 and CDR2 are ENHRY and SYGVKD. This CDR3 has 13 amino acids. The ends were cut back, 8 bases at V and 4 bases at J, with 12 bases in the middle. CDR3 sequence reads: CAIFEGGYNEQFF. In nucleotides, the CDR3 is TGTGCCATCTTTGAGGGGGGGTACAATGAGCAGTTCTTC.

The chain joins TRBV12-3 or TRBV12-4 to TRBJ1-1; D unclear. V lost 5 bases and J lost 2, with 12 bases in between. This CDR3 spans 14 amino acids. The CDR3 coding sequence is TGTGCCAGCAGTAGGTTTGGACTTAACACTGAAGCTTTCTTT. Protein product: CASSRFGLNTEAFF.

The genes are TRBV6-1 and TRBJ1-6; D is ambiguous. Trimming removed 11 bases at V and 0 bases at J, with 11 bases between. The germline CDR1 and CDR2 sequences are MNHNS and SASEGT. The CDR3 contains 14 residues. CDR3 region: CAGGLISYNSPLHF. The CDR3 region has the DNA TGTGCCGGAGGACTAATCTCCTATAATTCACCCCTCCACTTT.

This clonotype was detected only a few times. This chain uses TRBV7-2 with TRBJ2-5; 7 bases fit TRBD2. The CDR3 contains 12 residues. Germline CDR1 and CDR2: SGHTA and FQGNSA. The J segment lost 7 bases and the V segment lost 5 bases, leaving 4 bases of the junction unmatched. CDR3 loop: CASSREAATQYF. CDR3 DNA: TGTGCCAGCAGCCGGGAGGCGGCGACCCAGTACTTC.

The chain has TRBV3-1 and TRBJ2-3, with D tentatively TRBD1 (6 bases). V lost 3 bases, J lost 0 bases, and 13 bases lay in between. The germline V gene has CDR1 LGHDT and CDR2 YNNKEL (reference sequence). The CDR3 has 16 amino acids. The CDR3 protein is CASSHLGTQSTDTQYF. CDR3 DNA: TGTGCCAGCAGCCACCTCGGGACACAGAGCACAGATACGCAGTATTTT.

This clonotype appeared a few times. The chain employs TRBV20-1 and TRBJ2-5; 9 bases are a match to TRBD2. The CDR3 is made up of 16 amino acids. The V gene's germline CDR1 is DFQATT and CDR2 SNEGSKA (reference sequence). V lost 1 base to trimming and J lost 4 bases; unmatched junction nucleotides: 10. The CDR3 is CSARVFASGDRETQYF. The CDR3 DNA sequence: TGCAGTGCTAGAGTATTCGCTAGCGGGGACCGAGAGACCCAGTACTTC.

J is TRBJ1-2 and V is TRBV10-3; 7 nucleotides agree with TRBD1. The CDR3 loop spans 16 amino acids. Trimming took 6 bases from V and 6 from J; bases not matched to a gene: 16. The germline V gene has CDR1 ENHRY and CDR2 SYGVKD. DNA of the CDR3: TGTGCCATCAGCCCCCGGGGCAGGGGGAAGTCTCATGGCTACACCTTC. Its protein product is CAISPRGRGKSHGYTF.

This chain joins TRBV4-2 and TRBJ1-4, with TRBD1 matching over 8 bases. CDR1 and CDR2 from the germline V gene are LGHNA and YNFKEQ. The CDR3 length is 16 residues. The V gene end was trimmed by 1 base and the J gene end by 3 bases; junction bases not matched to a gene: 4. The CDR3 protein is CASSQGRGLANEKLFF. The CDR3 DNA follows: TGTGCCAGCAGCCAAGGCAGGGGGCTAGCTAATGAAAAACTGTTTTTT.

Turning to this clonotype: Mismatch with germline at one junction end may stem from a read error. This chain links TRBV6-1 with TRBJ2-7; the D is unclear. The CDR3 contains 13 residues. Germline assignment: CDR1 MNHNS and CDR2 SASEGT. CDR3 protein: CASSALGSYELYF. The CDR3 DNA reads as TGTGCCAGCAGTGCACTGGGCTCCTACGAGCTGTACTTC.

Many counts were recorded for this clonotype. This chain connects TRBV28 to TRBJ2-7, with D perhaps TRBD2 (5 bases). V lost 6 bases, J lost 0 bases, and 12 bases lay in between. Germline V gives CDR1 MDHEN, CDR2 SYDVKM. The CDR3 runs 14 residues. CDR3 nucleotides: TGTGCCAGCAGGAGGTTGGGGAGCTCCTACGAGCAGTACTTC. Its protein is CASRRLGSSYEQYF.

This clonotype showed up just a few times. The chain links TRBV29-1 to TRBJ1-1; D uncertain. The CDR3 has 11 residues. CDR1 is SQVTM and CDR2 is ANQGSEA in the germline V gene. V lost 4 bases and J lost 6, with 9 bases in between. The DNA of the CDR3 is TGCAGCGTTGGACTGGCTGCTGAAGCTTTCTTT. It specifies CSVGLAAEAFF.

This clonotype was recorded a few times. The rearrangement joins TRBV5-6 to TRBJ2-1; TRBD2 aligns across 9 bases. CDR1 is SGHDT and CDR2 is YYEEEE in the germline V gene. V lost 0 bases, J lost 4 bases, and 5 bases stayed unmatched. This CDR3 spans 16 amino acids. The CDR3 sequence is CASSLAASGVYNEQFF. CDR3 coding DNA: TGTGCCAGCAGCTTGGCCGCTAGCGGGGTTTACAATGAGCAGTTCTTC.

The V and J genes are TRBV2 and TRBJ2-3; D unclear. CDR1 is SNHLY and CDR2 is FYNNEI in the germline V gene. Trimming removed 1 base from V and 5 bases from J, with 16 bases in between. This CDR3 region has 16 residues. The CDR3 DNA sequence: TGTGCCAGCAGTGAAGGAGGCCGGAGTCGGAGAGATACGCAGTATTTT. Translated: CASSEGGRSRRDTQYF.

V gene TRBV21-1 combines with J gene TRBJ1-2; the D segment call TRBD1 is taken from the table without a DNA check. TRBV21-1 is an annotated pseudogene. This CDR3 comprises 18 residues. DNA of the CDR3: TGTGCCAGCAGCAAAGCGCGAGACAGGGGGCGCCTTAACTATGGCTACACCTTC. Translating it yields CASSKARDRGRLNYGYTF.